This passage covers 15 T cell receptor beta chains from one sample sequenced in a study of early T cells in non-severe SARS-CoV-2 infection. TCRdb processed the 5' RACE reads anew with MiXCR; each CDR3 protein has one entry. The sample lists fewer than 80,000 distinct CDR3 sequences, 12% seen once, with roughly 1.2% in the top ten. The material was whole blood, obtained at baseline. The source of these receptors is an adult who was a healthcare worker with PCR-confirmed SARS-CoV-2 infection or an uninfected control (not recorded which). The donor label of this sample is uncertain.

A few counts support this clonotype. J is TRBJ2-7 and V is TRBV2; D tentatively fits TRBD1 or TRBD2 (5 bases each). The germline V and J ends were trimmed by 4 bases and 7 bases, with 17 bases remaining between them. The CDR3 length is 14 residues. Germline V gene sequence: CDR1 SNHLY, CDR2 FYNNEI. DNA for the CDR3: TGTGCCAGCAGTGGATCGGGACCCACGGGGGAGCAGTACGTC. Translation gives CASSGSGPTGEQYV.

This sequence joins TRBV12-3 or TRBV12-4 and TRBJ2-1; D is ambiguous. The CDR3 runs to 17 residues. V gave up 3 bases and J gave up 0 bases, with 15 bases separating them. CDR3 sequence reads: CASSLSGPPSSYNEQFF. CDR3 nucleotides: TGTGCCAGCAGTTTGTCGGGTCCACCGAGCTCCTACAATGAGCAGTTCTTC.

This clonotype has at least ten counts. J is TRBJ2-2 and V is TRBV12-3 or TRBV12-4, with 11 bases fitting TRBD1. The CDR3 runs to 18 residues. The trim removed 5 bases at V and 0 bases at J, leaving 8 bases unmatched. In nucleotides, the CDR3 is TGTGCCAGCAGTGACGGGACAGGGGGTTTTTCGAACACCGGGGAGCTGTTTTTT. As protein: CASSDGTGGFSNTGELFF.

In nucleotides, the CDR3 is TGTGCCAGCACCATTTCCCCAGGGCTTTATGATTCACCCCTCCACTTT. This translates into CASTISPGLYDSPLHF. V gene TRBV12-3 or TRBV12-4 combines with J gene TRBJ1-6, with TRBD1 as a possible D gene (5 bases). The CDR3 has 16 amino acids. V dropped 7 bases and J dropped 8 bases, with 21 bases sitting between them.

The V gene is TRBV18, the J gene TRBJ2-1; D gene ambiguous. The CDR3 runs 13 residues. CDR1 is KGHSH and CDR2 is LQKENI in the germline V gene. V lost 2 bases and J 4 bases, leaving 6 bases between the germline ends. The CDR3 nucleotides read TGTGCCAGCTCACCAGAGGAATACAATGAGCAGTTCTTC. Translated: CASSPEEYNEQFF.

V gene TRBV29-1 combines with J gene TRBJ2-3, with 8 bases lining up with TRBD2. Germline V gives CDR1 SQVTM, CDR2 ANQGSEA. This CDR3 has 14 amino acids. The trim removed 8 bases at V and 2 bases at J, leaving 9 bases unmatched. CDR3 sequence (DNA): TGCAGCAAAGTAGCGGGGAGTGCCACAGATACGCAGTATTTT. Its translation is CSKVAGSATDTQYF.

The V and J genes are TRBV6-6 and TRBJ2-2; 11 nucleotides align to TRBD1. The germline V gene encodes CDR1 MNHNY and CDR2 SVGAGI (reference sequence). J was trimmed by 6 bases and V by 6 bases; bases with no gene match: 6. CDR3 size: 15 residues. The CDR3 loop is CASSHRDRGSGELFF. CDR3 coding DNA: TGTGCCAGCAGCCACCGGGACAGGGGGTCCGGGGAGCTGTTTTTT.

The chain recombines TRBV27 with TRBJ2-3; D not certain. CDR1 is MNHEY and CDR2 is SMNVEV in the germline V gene (reference sequence). This CDR3 region has 15 residues. The V end lost 5 bases, the J end lost 0 bases, and 12 bases lay between the germline ends. In nucleotides, the CDR3 is TGTGCCAGCAGTCCCAGAGAGGCTAGCACAGATACGCAGTATTTT. This codes for CASSPREASTDTQYF.

Only a few counts were recorded for this clonotype. J is TRBJ2-5 and V is TRBV19, with D perhaps TRBD1 (6 bases). The V gene lost 4 bases and the J gene lost 5 bases, with 11 bases spanning the gap. This CDR3 contains 13 residues. Germline CDR1 is LNHDA and CDR2 is SQIVND (reference sequence). For the CDR3, the DNA is TGTGCCAGTAGTACTTGGGGGCCGGAGACCCAGTACTTC. Its translation: CASSTWGPETQYF.

The chain is built from TRBV25-1 and TRBJ1-3; D may be TRBD1 (6 bases). Germline assignment: CDR1 MGHDK and CDR2 SYGVNS. The ends were cut back, 2 bases at V and 0 bases at J, with 11 bases in the middle. The CDR3 has 16 residues. This CDR3 is CASSEPTGNSGNTIYF. CDR3 nucleotide sequence: TGTGCCAGCAGTGAACCTACAGGGAACTCTGGAAACACCATATATTTT.

This clonotype was seen only a few times. V is TRBV3-1 and J is TRBJ1-6; no clear D gene. CDR1 is LGHDT and CDR2 is YNNKEL in the germline V gene (reference sequence). The V end was cut by 3 bases, the J end by 9 bases, with 12 bases between. CDR3 length equals 14 residues. The CDR3 spells CASSQTGSFSPLHF. CDR3 sequence (DNA): TGTGCCAGCAGCCAGACGGGTTCGTTTTCACCCCTCCACTTT.

This clonotype was counted at least ten times. The chain couples TRBV24-1 to TRBJ2-1; TRBD1 matches at 9 bases. The CDR3 is 15 amino acids. Trimming removed 6 bases from V and 4 bases from J; junction bases left unmatched: 6. CDR1 is KGHDR, CDR2 SFDVKD, per germline. CDR3 region: CATSFGQGIYNEQFF. Here the CDR3 DNA reads TGTGCCACCAGTTTCGGACAGGGGATATACAATGAGCAGTTCTTC.

This clonotype was seen repeatedly, ten times or more. The V gene is TRBV29-1, the J gene TRBJ1-1; D remains ambiguous. Trimming cost V 3 bases and J 6 bases, with 8 bases left between them. Germline V lookup: CDR1 SQVTM, CDR2 ANQGSEA. The CDR3 extends over 11 amino acids. The CDR3 loop is CSVDDRAEAFF. Here the CDR3 DNA reads TGCAGCGTTGATGATAGGGCTGAAGCTTTCTTT.

This clonotype has ten or more counts. This sequence joins TRBV3-1 and TRBJ2-3; 12 nucleotides align to TRBD2. This CDR3 is 16 amino acids long. Germline loops: CDR1 LGHDT, CDR2 YNNKEL (reference sequence). J gave up 4 bases and V 4 bases, and 6 bases lay outside the gene matches. CDR3 DNA: TGTGCCAGCAGCCGGGGACTAGCGGGTACGTCAGATACGCAGTATTTT. Protein: CASSRGLAGTSDTQYF.

This clonotype has ten or more counts. The chain has TRBV7-6 and TRBJ2-1, with D perhaps matching TRBD1 (6 bases). The V end lost 5 bases, the J end lost 8 bases, and 16 bases lay between the germline ends. In germline, CDR1 is SGHVS, CDR2 FNYEAQ. The CDR3 has 14 residues. CDR3 nucleotides: TGTGCCAGCAGCCCCCGTGGGCAGGGGTATGAGCAGTTCTTC. Protein: CASSPRGQGYEQFF.